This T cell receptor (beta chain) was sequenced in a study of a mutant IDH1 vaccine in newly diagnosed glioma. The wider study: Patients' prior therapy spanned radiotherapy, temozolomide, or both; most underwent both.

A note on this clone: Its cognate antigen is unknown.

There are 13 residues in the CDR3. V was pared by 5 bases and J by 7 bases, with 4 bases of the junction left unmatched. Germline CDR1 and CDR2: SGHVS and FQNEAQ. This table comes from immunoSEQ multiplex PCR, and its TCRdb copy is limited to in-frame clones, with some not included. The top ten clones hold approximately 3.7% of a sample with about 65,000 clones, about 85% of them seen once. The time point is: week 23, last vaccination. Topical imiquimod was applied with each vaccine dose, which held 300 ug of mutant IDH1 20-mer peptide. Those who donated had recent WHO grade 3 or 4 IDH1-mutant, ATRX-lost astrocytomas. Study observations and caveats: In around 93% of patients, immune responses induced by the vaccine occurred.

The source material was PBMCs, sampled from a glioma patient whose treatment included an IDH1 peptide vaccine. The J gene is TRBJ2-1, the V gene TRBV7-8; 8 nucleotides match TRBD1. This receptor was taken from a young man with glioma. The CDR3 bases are TGTGCCAGCAGCGGACAGGGTTGGAATGAGCAGTTCTTC. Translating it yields CASSGQGWNEQFF.